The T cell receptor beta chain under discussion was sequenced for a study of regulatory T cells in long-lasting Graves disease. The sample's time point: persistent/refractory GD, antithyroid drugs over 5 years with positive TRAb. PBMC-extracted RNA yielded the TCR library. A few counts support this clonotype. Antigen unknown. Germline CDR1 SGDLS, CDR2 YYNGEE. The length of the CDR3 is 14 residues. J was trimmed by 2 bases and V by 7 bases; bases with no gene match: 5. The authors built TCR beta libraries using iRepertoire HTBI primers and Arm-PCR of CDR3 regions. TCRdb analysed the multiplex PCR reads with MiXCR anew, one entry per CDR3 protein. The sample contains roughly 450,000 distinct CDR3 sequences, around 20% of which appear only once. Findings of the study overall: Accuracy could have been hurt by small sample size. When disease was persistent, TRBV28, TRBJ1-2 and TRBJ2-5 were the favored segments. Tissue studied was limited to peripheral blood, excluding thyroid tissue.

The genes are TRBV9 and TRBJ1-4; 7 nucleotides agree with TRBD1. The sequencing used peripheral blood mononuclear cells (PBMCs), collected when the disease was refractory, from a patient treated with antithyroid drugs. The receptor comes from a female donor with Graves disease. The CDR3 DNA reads TGTGCCAGCGCTAAGGGGGCTACTAATGAAAAACTGTTTTTT. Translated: CASAKGATNEKLFF.